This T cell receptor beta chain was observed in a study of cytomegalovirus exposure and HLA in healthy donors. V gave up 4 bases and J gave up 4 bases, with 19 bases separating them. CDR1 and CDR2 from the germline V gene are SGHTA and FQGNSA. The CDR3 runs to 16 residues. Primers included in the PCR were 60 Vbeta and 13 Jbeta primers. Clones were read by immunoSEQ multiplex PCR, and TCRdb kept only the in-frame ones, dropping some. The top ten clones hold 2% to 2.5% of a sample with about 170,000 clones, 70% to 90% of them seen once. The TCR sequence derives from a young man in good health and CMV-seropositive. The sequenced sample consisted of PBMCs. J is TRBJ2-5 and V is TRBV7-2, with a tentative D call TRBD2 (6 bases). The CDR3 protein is CASSSSRASRGETQYF. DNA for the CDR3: TGTGCCAGCAGCTCATCGAGGGCCTCGCGGGGAGAGACCCAGTACTTC.